Only one count was recorded for the clone carrying this T cell receptor beta chain. Profiled with immunoSEQ multiplex PCR; TCRdb holds only in-frame clones, not every one. The table records approximately 2,300,000 clones, roughly 90% of them present only once. The data stem from a study of shared clonotypes between healthy human individuals. Germline lookup yields CDR1 SGHRS and CDR2 YFSETQ. The CDR3 runs to 17 residues. With 2 bases clipped from V and 0 bases from J, the junction kept 7 bases outside the gene matches. The sequence was obtained from a man between 18 and 29 years old in good health. Some clones in this sample may be carry-over from other donors' samples. Input material: naive CD4+ T cells from PBMCs. The subset here: CD45RA+ positively selected. The V gene is TRBV5-1, the J gene TRBJ2-5; 10 bases line up with TRBD2. DNA for the CDR3: TGCGCCAGCAGCTTACCCCTAGCGGGAGTGTACCAAGAGACCCAGTACTTC. It encodes CASSLPLAGVYQETQYF.